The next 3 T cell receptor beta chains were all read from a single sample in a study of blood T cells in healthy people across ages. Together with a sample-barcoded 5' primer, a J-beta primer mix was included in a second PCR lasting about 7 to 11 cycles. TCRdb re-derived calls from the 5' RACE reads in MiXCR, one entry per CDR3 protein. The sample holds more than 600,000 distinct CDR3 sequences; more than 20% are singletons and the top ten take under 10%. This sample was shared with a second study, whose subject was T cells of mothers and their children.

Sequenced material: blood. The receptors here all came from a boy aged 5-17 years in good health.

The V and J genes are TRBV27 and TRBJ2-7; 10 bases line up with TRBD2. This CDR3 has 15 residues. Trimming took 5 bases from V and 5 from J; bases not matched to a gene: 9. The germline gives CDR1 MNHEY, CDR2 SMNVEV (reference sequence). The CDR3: CASSPLAGAFDEQYF. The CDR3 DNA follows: TGTGCCAGCAGTCCGCTAGCGGGGGCCTTCGACGAGCAGTACTTC.

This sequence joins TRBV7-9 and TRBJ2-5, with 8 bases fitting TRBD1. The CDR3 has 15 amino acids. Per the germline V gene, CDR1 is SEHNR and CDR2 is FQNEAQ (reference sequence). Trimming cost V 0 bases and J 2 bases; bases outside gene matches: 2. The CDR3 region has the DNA TGTGCCAGCAGCTTAGCCCGGACAGGGCAAGAGACCCAGTACTTC. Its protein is CASSLARTGQETQYF.

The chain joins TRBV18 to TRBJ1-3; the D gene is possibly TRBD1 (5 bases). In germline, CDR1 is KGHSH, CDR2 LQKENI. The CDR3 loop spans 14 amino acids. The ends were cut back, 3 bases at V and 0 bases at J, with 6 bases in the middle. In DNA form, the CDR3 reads TGTGCCAGCTCACCGACAGACTCTGGAAACACCATATATTTT. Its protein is CASSPTDSGNTIYF.